A selection of T cell receptor beta chains follows, all from one sample in a study of cytomegalovirus exposure and HLA in healthy donors. TCRdb's copy holds only in-frame clones and misses some; the assay was immunoSEQ multiplex PCR. Of about 240,000 clones detected, approximately 83% appear once; the ten largest clones hold over 0.95%. The sample consisted of PBMCs. The receptors here all came from a woman aged 30 to 39 in good health and CMV-seropositive. Each CDR3 is given with its conserved first and last residue. A D gene is named only where the DNA matches it firmly. The size of a clone is reported for some rows only, either as once, few or many, or as a class for expanded clones.

d_gene: NA; v_gene: TRBV10-3; j_gene: TRBJ2-7; abundance: few; CDR3aa: CAISPDSPDDLGQYF; CDR3nt: TGTGCCATCAGTCCCGACTCCCCCGATGATCTGGGGCAGTACTTC
d_gene: NA; v_gene: TRBV5-6; j_gene: TRBJ2-1; abundance: NA; CDR3aa: CASSPLDFSYNEQFF; CDR3nt: TGTGCCAGCAGCCCCCTGGACTTCTCCTACAATGAGCAGTTCTTC
d_gene: NA; v_gene: TRBV9; j_gene: TRBJ2-1; abundance: NA; CDR3aa: CASSVGSRNEQFF; CDR3nt: TGTGCCAGCAGCGTCGGGTCTCGTAATGAGCAGTTCTTC
d_gene: TRBD2; v_gene: TRBV7-9; j_gene: TRBJ2-3; abundance: NA; CDR3aa: CASSLSGSSDTQYF; CDR3nt: TGTGCCAGCAGCTTAAGCGGGAGTTCAGATACGCAGTATTTT
d_gene: NA; v_gene: TRBV9; j_gene: TRBJ2-5; abundance: once; CDR3aa: CASSPSRGYQETQYF; CDR3nt: TGTGCCAGCAGCCCAAGTCGGGGATACCAAGAGACCCAGTACTTC
d_gene: NA; v_gene: TRBV2; j_gene: TRBJ2-7; abundance: NA; CDR3aa: CASTPMVYVDSYEQYF; CDR3nt: TGTGCCAGCACCCCGATGGTATACGTAGACTCCTACGAGCAGTACTTC
d_gene: NA; v_gene: TRBV6-5; j_gene: TRBJ2-7; abundance: NA; CDR3aa: CIAAYEQYF; CDR3nt: TGTATAGCGGCCTACGAGCAGTACTTC
d_gene: NA; v_gene: TRBV27; j_gene: TRBJ2-7; abundance: NA; CDR3aa: CASSSVRGEQYF; CDR3nt: TGTGCCAGCAGTTCAGTTAGGGGCGAGCAGTACTTC
d_gene: TRBD1; v_gene: TRBV27; j_gene: TRBJ2-6; abundance: NA; CDR3aa: CASSFRTGLASGANVLTF; CDR3nt: TGTGCCAGCAGTTTCAGGACAGGGCTCGCCTCTGGGGCCAACGTCCTGACTTTC
d_gene: TRBD2; v_gene: TRBV25-1; j_gene: TRBJ2-1; abundance: NA; CDR3aa: CASSARGGPYNEQFF; CDR3nt: TGTGCCAGCAGCGCCCGGGGGGGCCCCTACAATGAGCAGTTCTTC
d_gene: NA; v_gene: TRBV30; j_gene: TRBJ2-7; abundance: NA; CDR3aa: CAWSVRDLPTLLYF; CDR3nt: TGTGCCTGGAGTGTACGAGACTTACCCACTCTACTGTACTTC
d_gene: NA; v_gene: TRBV5-4; j_gene: TRBJ1-1; abundance: NA; CDR3aa: CASSLGRAEAFF; CDR3nt: TGTGCCAGCAGCTTGGGGCGGGCTGAAGCTTTCTTT
d_gene: NA; v_gene: TRBV19; j_gene: TRBJ2-7; abundance: NA; CDR3aa: CASSILAGSSYEQYF; CDR3nt: TGTGCCAGTAGTATTCTGGCTGGCAGCTCCTACGAGCAGTACTTC
d_gene: NA; v_gene: TRBV30; j_gene: TRBJ1-2; abundance: NA; CDR3aa: CAHGRGVRYGYTF; CDR3nt: TGTGCCCATGGGAGGGGGGTGAGATATGGCTACACCTTC
d_gene: NA; v_gene: TRBV27; j_gene: TRBJ2-2; abundance: few; CDR3aa: CASSLERTNTGELFF; CDR3nt: TGTGCCAGCAGTTTAGAGCGGACTAACACCGGGGAGCTGTTTTTT
d_gene: TRBD1; v_gene: TRBV5-4; j_gene: TRBJ1-1; abundance: NA; CDR3aa: CASRAQGATDTEAFF; CDR3nt: TGTGCCAGCAGAGCACAGGGGGCTACGGACACTGAAGCTTTCTTT
d_gene: NA; v_gene: TRBV6-5; j_gene: TRBJ1-1; abundance: NA; CDR3aa: CASSQIDRNTEAFF; CDR3nt: TGTGCCAGCAGTCAGATAGACAGGAACACTGAAGCTTTCTTT
d_gene: NA; v_gene: TRBV19; j_gene: TRBJ2-5; abundance: NA; CDR3aa: CASTLEGSETQYF; CDR3nt: TGTGCCAGTACCCTGGAGGGCTCAGAGACCCAGTACTTC
d_gene: NA; v_gene: TRBV10-2; j_gene: TRBJ2-1; abundance: NA; CDR3aa: CASGGSGRYGEQFF; CDR3nt: TGCGCCAGTGGGGGGTCAGGGAGGTACGGTGAGCAGTTCTTC
d_gene: TRBD2; v_gene: TRBV6-6; j_gene: TRBJ2-2; abundance: NA; CDR3aa: CASSPPGRETGELFF; CDR3nt: TGTGCCAGCAGTCCCCCAGGGCGGGAGACCGGGGAGCTGTTTTTT
d_gene: TRBD1; v_gene: TRBV5-6; j_gene: TRBJ1-2; abundance: once; CDR3aa: CASSGPGQGITYYGYTF; CDR3nt: TGTGCCAGCAGCGGACCAGGACAGGGAATTACCTACTATGGCTACACCTTC
d_gene: NA; v_gene: TRBV29-1; j_gene: TRBJ1-2; abundance: few; CDR3aa: CSAWTSNYGYTF; CDR3nt: TGCAGCGCCTGGACATCTAACTATGGCTACACCTTC
d_gene: TRBD2; v_gene: TRBV10-2; j_gene: TRBJ2-7; abundance: NA; CDR3aa: CASRGTSGRAYEQYF; CDR3nt: TGCGCCAGCCGGGGGACTAGCGGGAGGGCCTACGAGCAGTACTTC
d_gene: NA; v_gene: TRBV11-3; j_gene: TRBJ2-3; abundance: NA; CDR3aa: CASSSAGISTDTQYF; CDR3nt: TGTGCCAGCAGCTCGGCGGGAATAAGCACAGATACGCAGTATTTT
d_gene: NA; v_gene: TRBV6-1; j_gene: TRBJ2-1; abundance: NA; CDR3aa: CASLWGGGNEQFF; CDR3nt: TGTGCCAGCTTGTGGGGAGGGGGCAATGAGCAGTTCTTC
d_gene: TRBD2; v_gene: TRBV6-4; j_gene: TRBJ2-3; abundance: NA; CDR3aa: CASSDYGLAGARCADTQYF; CDR3nt: TGTGCCAGCAGTGACTACGGACTAGCGGGGGCCAGGTGTGCAGATACGCAGTATTTT
d_gene: TRBD2; v_gene: TRBV5-1; j_gene: TRBJ2-7; abundance: NA; CDR3aa: CASSSTSGSGEQYF; CDR3nt: TGCGCCAGCAGCTCGACTAGCGGGTCGGGCGAGCAGTACTTC
d_gene: TRBD2; v_gene: TRBV7-2; j_gene: TRBJ2-2; abundance: NA; CDR3aa: CASSLAGGHTGELFF; CDR3nt: TGTGCCAGCAGCTTAGCGGGAGGGCACACCGGGGAGCTGTTTTTT
d_gene: NA; v_gene: TRBV11-3; j_gene: TRBJ1-1; abundance: NA; CDR3aa: CASSAALGTEAFF; CDR3nt: TGTGCCAGCAGCGCAGCCCTCGGGACTGAAGCTTTCTTT
d_gene: TRBD2; v_gene: TRBV5-1; j_gene: TRBJ2-3; abundance: once; CDR3aa: CASSLEVAGGTDTQYF; CDR3nt: TGCGCCAGCAGCTTGGAGGTCGCGGGAGGGACAGATACGCAGTATTTT
d_gene: NA; v_gene: TRBV6-5; j_gene: TRBJ2-7; abundance: once; CDR3aa: CASSRTGADYEQYF; CDR3nt: TGTGCCAGCAGTCGAACGGGAGCGGATTACGAGCAGTACTTC
d_gene: TRBD1; v_gene: TRBV4-1; j_gene: TRBJ1-1; abundance: once; CDR3aa: CASSQEGQGAMNTEAFF; CDR3nt: TGCGCCAGCAGCCAAGAGGGACAGGGGGCCATGAACACTGAAGCTTTCTTT
d_gene: NA; v_gene: TRBV19; j_gene: TRBJ1-3; abundance: NA; CDR3aa: CASSQFPRNSGNTIYF; CDR3nt: TGTGCCAGTAGCCAGTTCCCCCGTAACTCTGGAAACACCATATATTTT
d_gene: NA; v_gene: TRBV6-1; j_gene: TRBJ2-3; abundance: NA; CDR3aa: CASRLGLTDTQYF; CDR3nt: TGTGCCAGCAGACTAGGACTGACAGATACGCAGTATTTT
d_gene: NA; v_gene: TRBV19; j_gene: TRBJ1-2; abundance: NA; CDR3aa: CASSIDRGGYGYTF; CDR3nt: TGTGCCAGTAGTATAGACAGGGGAGGGTATGGCTACACCTTC
d_gene: NA; v_gene: TRBV9; j_gene: TRBJ2-7; abundance: NA; CDR3aa: CASSVGASRAYEQYF; CDR3nt: TGTGCCAGCAGCGTAGGGGCTAGCCGCGCCTACGAGCAGTACTTC
d_gene: NA; v_gene: TRBV5-1; j_gene: TRBJ1-1; abundance: NA; CDR3aa: CASSPETGEAFF; CDR3nt: TGCGCCAGCAGCCCAGAGACAGGTGAAGCTTTCTTT
d_gene: NA; v_gene: TRBV28; j_gene: TRBJ2-5; abundance: NA; CDR3aa: CASSGAGLQETQYF; CDR3nt: TGTGCCAGCAGCGGAGCGGGTCTTCAAGAGACCCAGTACTTC
d_gene: NA; v_gene: TRBV19; j_gene: TRBJ2-7; abundance: NA; CDR3aa: CATFEGEPYEQYF; CDR3nt: TGTGCCACCTTTGAGGGGGAACCCTACGAGCAGTACTTC
d_gene: TRBD2; v_gene: TRBV7-9; j_gene: TRBJ2-1; abundance: few; CDR3aa: CASSSPRLAGIYNEQFF; CDR3nt: TGTGCCAGCAGCTCTCCTAGACTAGCGGGGATTTACAATGAGCAGTTCTTC
d_gene: TRBD2; v_gene: TRBV27; j_gene: TRBJ2-1; abundance: NA; CDR3aa: CASSGRGFSNEQFF; CDR3nt: TGTGCCAGCAGTGGGAGGGGATTCTCCAATGAGCAGTTCTTC
d_gene: NA; v_gene: TRBV9; j_gene: TRBJ1-3; abundance: NA; CDR3aa: CASSVSGFGNTIYF; CDR3nt: TGTGCCAGCAGCGTATCAGGGTTCGGAAACACCATATATTTT
d_gene: TRBD2; v_gene: TRBV5-1; j_gene: TRBJ2-3; abundance: once; CDR3aa: CASSLSGTSGRMPADTQYF; CDR3nt: TGCGCCAGCAGCTTGTCGGGGACTAGCGGGAGGATGCCGGCAGATACGCAGTATTTT
d_gene: NA; v_gene: TRBV12-5; j_gene: TRBJ2-1; abundance: NA; CDR3aa: CASGLVDLGSSYNEQFF; CDR3nt: TGTGCTAGTGGTTTGGTAGATCTCGGGAGCTCCTACAATGAGCAGTTCTTC
d_gene: NA; v_gene: TRBV6-5; j_gene: TRBJ1-1; abundance: NA; CDR3aa: CATRSGGGAEAFF; CDR3nt: TGTGCCACGCGCTCCGGGGGAGGCGCTGAAGCTTTCTTT
d_gene: TRBD1; v_gene: TRBV30; j_gene: TRBJ2-7; abundance: NA; CDR3aa: CAWSVPTVTGGSYEQYF; CDR3nt: TGTGCCTGGAGTGTACCCACCGTCACAGGGGGCTCCTACGAGCAGTACTTC
d_gene: NA; v_gene: TRBV19; j_gene: TRBJ1-1; abundance: NA; CDR3aa: CASSITPPQMNTEAFF; CDR3nt: TGTGCCAGTAGTATAACACCCCCCCAGATGAACACTGAAGCTTTCTTT
d_gene: TRBD2; v_gene: TRBV4-1; j_gene: TRBJ2-7; abundance: few; CDR3aa: CASSRTGLADYEQYF; CDR3nt: TGCGCCAGCAGCCGCACGGGACTAGCGGACTACGAGCAGTACTTC
d_gene: NA; v_gene: TRBV4-1; j_gene: TRBJ2-1; abundance: NA; CDR3aa: CASSQVGQVYNEQFF; CDR3nt: TGCGCCAGCAGCCAAGTCGGTCAGGTCTACAATGAGCAGTTCTTC
d_gene: NA; v_gene: TRBV27; j_gene: TRBJ1-5; abundance: once; CDR3aa: CASSTGGPQYNQPQHF; CDR3nt: TGTGCCAGCTCGACGGGGGGGCCTCAATATAATCAGCCCCAGCATTTT
d_gene: NA; v_gene: TRBV30; j_gene: TRBJ1-2; abundance: NA; CDR3aa: CAWSHTGADGYTF; CDR3nt: TGTGCCTGGAGTCATACGGGTGCCGATGGCTACACCTTC
d_gene: TRBD1; v_gene: TRBV27; j_gene: TRBJ1-2; abundance: NA; CDR3aa: CASRTGAGYGYTF; CDR3nt: TGTGCCAGCAGGACAGGGGCAGGCTATGGCTACACCTTC
d_gene: NA; v_gene: TRBV5-4; j_gene: TRBJ2-7; abundance: NA; CDR3aa: CASSFGLQAYEQYF; CDR3nt: TGTGCCAGCAGCTTTGGGCTCCAAGCCTACGAGCAGTACTTC
d_gene: NA; v_gene: TRBV30; j_gene: TRBJ1-1; abundance: NA; CDR3aa: CAWSVGALRASFF; CDR3nt: TGTGCCTGGAGTGTTGGTGCTTTGCGGGCGTCTTTCTTT